The table lists the clone carrying this TCR beta chain with a few counts. Its specificity is unknown. The data were obtained in a study of T-cell memory formation after mild COVID-19. Turning to the study itself: TCR clusters were mostly confined to one donor each. Study outcomes and limitations: A balance of CD4 and CD8 characterized clones contracting day 15 to 85, whereas later expanders leaned CD4+. The pre-infection memory compartment contained some responding clones, suggesting cross-reactive memory joined.

TCRdb processed the 5' RACE reads anew with MiXCR; each CDR3 protein has one entry. Among hundreds of thousands of distinct CDR3 sequences listed, about a sixth were seen once. CDR1 and CDR2 from the germline V gene are KGHDR and SFDVKD. V shed 10 bases, J shed 0 bases, and the junction held 0 bases outside the gene matches. The CDR3 runs to 13 residues. Specimen: PBMCs or a T cell subset sorted from them (not recorded which). This TCR derives from an adult woman who had mild COVID-19 (a few samples of this study predate the infection). Cell type and time point are not known. The chain recombines TRBV24-1 with TRBJ2-1, with 9 positions matching TRBD1. The CDR3 here is CATTGGSYNEQFF. The CDR3 nucleotides are TGTGCCACGACAGGGGGCTCCTACAATGAGCAGTTCTTC.